The 23 T cell receptor beta chains below were found in one sample sequenced in a study of shared clonotypes between healthy human individuals. Naive CD8 cells comprised CD45RO-negative, CCR7-positively selected cells, excluding terminally differentiated effector memory CD45RA+ cells. The data were produced by immunoSEQ multiplex PCR, yet TCRdb's version contains in-frame clones alone and is incomplete. The data show a few hundred thousand clones, around 95% seen once. The sample was naive CD8+ T cells sorted from blood. These receptors were obtained from a woman aged 25-40 years in good health.

This chain joins TRBV27 and TRBJ2-3; TRBD1 is a possible D gene (5 bases). V was cut by 5 bases and J by 6 bases, with 15 bases left in between. This CDR3 comprises 14 residues. Germline V gives CDR1 MNHEY, CDR2 SMNVEV (reference sequence). For the CDR3, the DNA is TGTGCCAGCAGTAATGGGGCTTACAGGGATACGCAGTATTTT. Its protein is CASSNGAYRDTQYF.

The chain combines TRBV29-1 with TRBJ2-5; 7 bases map to TRBD1. In germline, CDR1 is SQVTM, CDR2 ANQGSEA. The CDR3 is 12 amino acids. The V gene end was trimmed by 7 bases and the J gene end by 4 bases; junction bases not matched to a gene: 6. CDR3 DNA: TGCAGCGCACGGACAGGTAGAGAGACCCAGTACTTC. Its translation: CSARTGRETQYF.

This rearrangement joins TRBV4-2 to TRBJ2-1, with 8 bases lining up with TRBD2. CDR3 length: 15 residues. Germline-derived CDR1 and CDR2 are LGHNA and YNFKEQ. J was trimmed by 0 bases and V by 2 bases; bases with no gene match: 0. The CDR3 protein is CASSQSGGSYNEQFF. CDR3 nucleotides: TGTGCCAGCAGCCAAAGCGGGGGCTCCTACAATGAGCAGTTCTTC.

V gene TRBV29-1 combines with J gene TRBJ2-1; D is undetermined. CDR1 is SQVTM, CDR2 ANQGSEA, per germline. This CDR3 is 13 amino acids long. The germline V and J ends were trimmed by 2 bases and 3 bases, with 8 bases remaining between them. CDR3 nucleotide sequence: TGCAGCGTTGAATCGATTAACTACAATGAGCAGTTCTTC. This codes for CSVESINYNEQFF.

The chain carries TRBV6-1 and TRBJ1-5; the D gene is possibly TRBD1 (6 bases). Germline V CDR1 and CDR2: MNHNS, SASEGT. CDR3 length: 15 amino acids. The V end lost 7 bases, the J end lost 0 bases, and 13 bases lay between the germline ends. Here the CDR3 reads CASTGAAYSNQPQHF. Here the CDR3 DNA reads TGTGCCAGCACGGGGGCGGCTTATAGCAATCAGCCCCAGCATTTT.

The chain uses TRBV5-4 and TRBJ2-7; 13 bases agree with TRBD2. The germline CDR1 and CDR2 sequences are SGHNT and YYREEE (reference sequence). Trimming removed 3 bases from V and 5 bases from J; junction bases left unmatched: 5. CDR3 length: 15 residues. CDR3 in DNA: TGTGCCAGCAGCTCGCGGACTAGCGGGAGACACGAGCAGTACTTC. Amino acids: CASSSRTSGRHEQYF.

The CDR3 region has the DNA TGTGCCAGCAACCGAGCGCGGCATCTTCCTGGGGCCAACGTCCTGACTTTC. It is translated as CASNRARHLPGANVLTF. This chain links TRBV2 with TRBJ2-6; no firm D call. Deletions cut 7 bases from V and 2 bases from J, with 18 bases between. CDR1 is SNHLY and CDR2 is FYNNEI in the germline V gene. The CDR3 length is 17 residues.

The rearrangement joins TRBV28 to TRBJ2-2, with 8 bases identical to TRBD2. Trimming at V came to 8 bases and at J to 1 base, leaving 3 bases not matched to a gene. Germline V lookup: CDR1 MDHEN, CDR2 SYDVKM. This CDR3 region has 14 residues. The CDR3 sequence: CASAGGLNTGELFF. DNA for the CDR3: TGTGCCAGCGCGGGAGGCCTGAACACCGGGGAGCTGTTTTTT.

V gene TRBV6-5 combines with J gene TRBJ1-1; a possible D gene is TRBD1 (6 bases). V lost 7 bases and J 6 bases, leaving 15 bases between the germline ends. Germline CDR1 reads MNHEY; CDR2 reads SVGAGI. The CDR3 is made up of 13 amino acids. The DNA for the CDR3 is TGTGCCAGCACAGGGGCAGGGGCTCCTGAAGCTTTCTTT. It codes for CASTGAGAPEAFF.

The genes are TRBV29-1 and TRBJ2-1; perhaps TRBD1 as D (6 bases). The V end was cut by 6 bases, the J end by 1 base, with 13 bases between. Germline loops: CDR1 SQVTM, CDR2 ANQGSEA. This CDR3 comprises 14 residues. The CDR3 nucleotides are TGCAGCGTGTTTTACAGGGATTCCTACAATGAGCAGTTCTTC. Amino acid sequence: CSVFYRDSYNEQFF.

The chain is built from TRBV7-9 and TRBJ1-1; TRBD1 is a possible D gene (6 bases). Looked up from germline, CDR1 is SEHNR and CDR2 is FQNEAQ (reference sequence). This CDR3 has 15 residues. V shed 4 bases and J shed 1 base, with 13 bases lying between them. The DNA of the CDR3 is TGTGCCAGCAGCTCGGAGGGGGGTCGGAACACTGAAGCTTTCTTT. It specifies CASSSEGGRNTEAFF.

V is TRBV27 and J is TRBJ2-7; unclear D gene. Germline loops: CDR1 MNHEY, CDR2 SMNVEV (reference sequence). The CDR3 is made up of 13 amino acids. Trimming stripped 4 bases from V and 1 base from J, with 8 bases between. The CDR3 protein is CASSWGRSYEQYF. Here the CDR3 DNA reads TGTGCCAGCAGTTGGGGTAGATCCTACGAGCAGTACTTC.

The chain recombines TRBV19 with TRBJ2-7; 7 positions match TRBD1. CDR3 size: 13 residues. Germline V gives CDR1 LNHDA, CDR2 SQIVND (reference sequence). Germline trimming cut 3 bases from V and 2 bases from J; bases unmatched to any gene: 1. CDR3 coding DNA: TGTGCCAGTAGTATGGGACAGACCTACGAGCAGTACTTC. This translates into CASSMGQTYEQYF.

The chain recombines TRBV7-9 with TRBJ2-3; 7 bases are shared with TRBD2. The junction had 9 bases not matched to a gene; V was cut back by 4 bases and J by 2 bases. Germline lookup yields CDR1 SEHNR and CDR2 FQNEAQ (reference sequence). The CDR3 totals 16 residues. The CDR3 DNA follows: TGTGCCAGCAGCTCCCCCCCCAGCGGGGTCACAGATACGCAGTATTTT. Encoded protein: CASSSPPSGVTDTQYF.

CDR3 region: CASSATLWTLGGDNNQPQHF. The CDR3 nucleotides are TGTGCCAGCAGTGCAACGCTATGGACTTTGGGGGGGGATAACAATCAGCCCCAGCATTTT. The chain has TRBV28 and TRBJ1-5, with D possibly TRBD1 on 5 matching bases. Trimming pared 5 bases from V and 3 bases from J, leaving 29 bases between. CDR1 is MDHEN and CDR2 is SYDVKM in the germline V gene. The CDR3 is 20 residues long. Together with reference TRBV28 and TRBJ1-5, the CDR3 gives the full variable domain: DVKVTQSSRYLVKRTGEKVFLECVQDMDHENMFWYRQDPGLGLRLIYFSYDVKMKEKGDIPEGYSVSREKKERFSLILESASTNQTSMYLCASSATLWTLGGDNNQPQHFGDGTRLSIL.

This clone was picked up one time. The chain uses TRBV5-6 and TRBJ2-3; TRBD1 is a possible D gene (6 bases). Trimming shortened V by 4 bases and J by 5 bases, and 14 bases separated the two germline ends. Per germline, CDR1 SGHDT and CDR2 YYEEEE. This CDR3 has 14 residues. CDR3 protein: CASSVAGVEDTQYF. DNA for the CDR3: TGTGCCAGCAGCGTAGCAGGGGTTGAAGATACGCAGTATTTT.

This rearrangement joins TRBV10-1 to TRBJ1-2; 7 bases map to TRBD1. Germline loops: CDR1 WNHNN, CDR2 SYGVQD (reference sequence). This CDR3 is built from 14 residues. J gave up 7 bases and V 6 bases, and 11 bases lay outside the gene matches. CDR3 protein: CASRSTGRHSGYTF. For the CDR3, the DNA is TGCGCCAGCAGATCGACAGGGAGGCACAGTGGCTACACCTTC.

The V call is TRBV7-8, the J call TRBJ2-7, with 11 bases aligning to TRBD2. Unmatched junction bases numbered 5, after V lost 4 bases and J lost 0 bases. This CDR3 contains 16 residues. CDR1 SGHVS and CDR2 FQNEAQ come from the germline V gene. CDR3 protein: CASSWRLAGSSYEQYF. CDR3 nucleotides: TGTGCCAGCAGCTGGAGACTAGCGGGGAGCTCCTACGAGCAGTACTTC.

This rearrangement joins TRBV4-1 to TRBJ2-2; 11 bases agree with TRBD2. The germline V gene has CDR1 MGHRA and CDR2 YSYEKL. The V segment lost 0 bases and the J segment 10 bases; nucleotides outside the gene matches: 10. The length of the CDR3 is 17 residues. CDR3 sequence reads: CASSQEGVGTSGSELFF. In DNA, the CDR3 is TGCGCCAGCAGCCAAGAGGGGGTGGGGACTAGCGGTTCGGAGCTGTTTTTT.

The rearrangement links TRBV6-5 to TRBJ2-7, with 9 bases fitting TRBD2. The CDR3 has 16 amino acids. V shed 2 bases, J shed 7 bases, and the junction held 12 bases outside the gene matches. Germline lookup yields CDR1 MNHEY and CDR2 SVGAGI. This CDR3 is CASSYGLAGSLGEQYF. The CDR3 DNA sequence: TGTGCCAGCAGTTACGGGCTAGCGGGGAGTCTGGGGGAGCAGTACTTC.

This clone appeared once. This sequence joins TRBV29-1 and TRBJ2-7; 9 bases agree with TRBD2. V was pared by 4 bases and J by 4 bases, with 2 bases of the junction left unmatched. The CDR3 runs 12 residues. Germline CDR1 and CDR2: SQVTM and ANQGSEA. CDR3 DNA sequence: TGCAGCGTTGTTAGCGGGAGTTACGAGCAGTACTTC. This sequence encodes CSVVSGSYEQYF.

This chain connects TRBV5-4 to TRBJ1-3; the D gene is possibly TRBD1 (5 bases). The CDR3 is made up of 13 amino acids. The germline gives CDR1 SGHNT, CDR2 YYREEE (reference sequence). Trimming took 0 bases from V and 4 from J, leaving 5 bases between them. As DNA, the CDR3 is TGTGCCAGCAGCTTGGACAGGGGAAACACCATATATTTT. Amino acid sequence: CASSLDRGNTIYF.

The chain links TRBV4-1 to TRBJ2-2; 7 bases are shared with TRBD2. CDR3 length: 18 residues. Unmatched junction bases numbered 14, after V lost 4 bases and J lost 3 bases. Per the germline V gene, CDR1 is MGHRA and CDR2 is YSYEKL. Here the CDR3 DNA reads TGCGCCAGCAGCCTGACGGGACTACTCCTTGACGACACCGGGGAGCTGTTTTTT. It codes for CASSLTGLLLDDTGELFF.